Here is one TCR beta chain with its context. This clonotype was observed a few times. The specificity of this receptor is unknown. It has no much larger one-base neighbor in the sample; base qualities were not kept. Trimming takes 9 bases from V and 6 bases from J, and the germline ends sit 20 bases apart. Counted from cysteine to phenylalanine, this CDR3 has 15 amino acids. Of the read, only the CDR3 DNA is kept; its 45 bases are in frame from base 1. The germline V gene provides CDR1 KGHDR and CDR2 SFDVKD. These data are taken from a study of T-cell memory formation after mild COVID-19 (dated by TCRdb to the early 2020s). General notes on the study: Most TCR sequence clusters were specific to one of the two donors. T-cell clones expanding and contracting after mild COVID-19 in a couple of donors were tracked by longitudinal TCRalpha and TCRbeta repertoire sequencing. Two young, previously healthy adult volunteers made up the cohort, one male and one female. General study outcomes and caveats: Some responding clones were detected in pre-infection memory, which suggested that pre-existing cross-reactive memory T cells had joined the SARS-CoV-2 response. Only a couple of mild cases were covered in the study, and larger cohorts including severe cases with pre-infection samples were considered necessary. Contracting CD4+ clones appeared mostly in the CM and EM memory subsets, whereas CD8+ clones were enriched in EMRA. Clones that contracted from day 15 to 85 showed balanced CD4/CD8 phenotypes, whereas a second wave of clones that expanded from day 15 to 37 leaned towards CD4+. Whether the second-wave clones peaking on day 37 were SARS-CoV-2 specific was not confirmed.

Ficoll-Paque density gradient centrifugation was the method used to isolate PBMCs. The sample was run on an Illumina NovaSeq 6000. TCRalpha and TCRbeta cDNA libraries were built by 5'RACE with constant-segment primers, adding sample barcodes and unique molecular identifiers. Trizol reagent was used to extract RNA from every sample. Library amplification was performed in two PCR steps, and a second sample barcode and Illumina TruSeq adapters were introduced in the second step. Sequencing of libraries was performed on an Illumina NovaSeq with 2 x 150 bp paired-end reads. Under the source paper's analysis protocol: Reads were demultiplexed and collapsed into UMI-guided consensus sequences with migec v1.2.7. Using mixcr v2.1.11, UMI consensuses were aligned to TRA and TRB V and J templates and then assembled into clonotypes. A clonotype was counted as expanded or contracted only if both edgeR and NoisET called the change significant, with noise models trained on biological replicates. For edgeR calls, a false discovery rate-adjusted p below 0.01 and a log2 fold-change threshold of 1 were applied. As an exploratory analysis of dynamics, max-normalized trajectories of the 1000 most abundant clonotypes were examined with PCA combined with hierarchical clustering. The CD4 or CD8 phenotype of responding clones was assigned using the separately sequenced CD4+ and CD8+ repertoires. TCRdb took the public reads, trimmed them with fastp at Q25, ran MiXCR for clone calling and kept in-frame beta chains. Rows are combined by CDR3 protein, so each entry shows the most common genes and DNA. In this record, the V and J calls reflect TCRdb's handling and not the investigators' own analysis. Counted in this sample were about 390,000 distinct CDR3 sequences; approximately 16% of them appeared once. Clones ranked in the top ten supply under 25% of the sample.

The receptor comes from a man younger than 35 who had mild COVID-19 (a few samples of this study predate the infection). The sample titles of this study are shuffled in the database, so cell type and time point are left out; the donor was told from shared clones. Recombination joined TRBV24-1 with TRBJ2-4; confidence is insufficient to name the D gene. Sequenced: PBMCs or a T cell subset sorted from them (not recorded which). The DNA sequence is given as TGTGCCACCCAGTCGGACGGTGCGGTGGGAAACATTCAGTACTTC. Its protein is CATQSDGAVGNIQYF.